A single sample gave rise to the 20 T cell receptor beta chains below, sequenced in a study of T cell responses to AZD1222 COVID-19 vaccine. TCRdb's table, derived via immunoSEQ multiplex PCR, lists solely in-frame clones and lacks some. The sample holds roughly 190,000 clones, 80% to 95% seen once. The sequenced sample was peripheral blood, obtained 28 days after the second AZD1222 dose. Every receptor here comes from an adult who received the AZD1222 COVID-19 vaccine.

The CDR3: CASLPPGTGGMNTEAFF. The CDR3 DNA sequence: TGTGCCAGCCTCCCTCCCGGGACAGGGGGAATGAACACTGAAGCTTTCTTT. The chain uses TRBV5-4 and TRBJ1-1; 11 nucleotides agree with TRBD1. With 7 bases clipped from V and 0 bases from J, the junction kept 11 bases outside the gene matches. Germline CDR1 SGHNT, CDR2 YYREEE (reference sequence). This CDR3 is built from 17 residues. Full variable domain (missing parts from reference TRBV5-4 and TRBJ1-1): ETGVTQSPTHLIKTRGQQVTLRCSSQSGHNTVSWYQQALGQGPQFIFQYYREEENGRGNFPPRFSGLQFPNYSSELNVNALELDDSALYLCASLPPGTGGMNTEAFFGQGTRLTVV.

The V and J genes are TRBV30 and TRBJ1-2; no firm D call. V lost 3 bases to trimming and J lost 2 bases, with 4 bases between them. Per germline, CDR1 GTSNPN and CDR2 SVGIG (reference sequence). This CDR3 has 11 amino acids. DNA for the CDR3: TGTGCCTGGAGCCGGAACTATGGCTACACCTTC. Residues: CAWSRNYGYTF.

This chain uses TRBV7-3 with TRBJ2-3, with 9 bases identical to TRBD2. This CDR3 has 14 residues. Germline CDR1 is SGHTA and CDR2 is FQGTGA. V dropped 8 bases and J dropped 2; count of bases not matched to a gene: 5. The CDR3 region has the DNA TGTGCCAGCGGGCTAGCGGGACCCACAGATACGCAGTATTTT. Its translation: CASGLAGPTDTQYF.

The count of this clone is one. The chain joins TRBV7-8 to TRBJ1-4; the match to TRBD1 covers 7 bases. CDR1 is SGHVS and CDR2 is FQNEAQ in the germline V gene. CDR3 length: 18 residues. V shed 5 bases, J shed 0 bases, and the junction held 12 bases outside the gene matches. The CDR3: CASSPRQGRSTTNEKLFF. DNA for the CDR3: TGTGCCAGCAGCCCTAGACAGGGCCGCTCCACAACTAATGAAAAACTGTTTTTT.

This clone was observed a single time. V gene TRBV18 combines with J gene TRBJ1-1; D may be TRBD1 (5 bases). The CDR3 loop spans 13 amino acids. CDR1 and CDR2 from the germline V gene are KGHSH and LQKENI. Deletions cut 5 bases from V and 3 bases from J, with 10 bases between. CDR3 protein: CASSKGADTEAFF. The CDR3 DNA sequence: TGTGCCAGCTCAAAAGGGGCGGACACTGAAGCTTTCTTT.

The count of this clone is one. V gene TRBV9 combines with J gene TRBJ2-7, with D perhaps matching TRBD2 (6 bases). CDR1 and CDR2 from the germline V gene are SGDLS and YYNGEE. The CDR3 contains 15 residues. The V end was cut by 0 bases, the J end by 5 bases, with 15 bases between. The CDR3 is CASSVDGVGGNEQYF. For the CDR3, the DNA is TGTGCCAGCAGCGTAGATGGGGTCGGAGGGAACGAGCAGTACTTC.

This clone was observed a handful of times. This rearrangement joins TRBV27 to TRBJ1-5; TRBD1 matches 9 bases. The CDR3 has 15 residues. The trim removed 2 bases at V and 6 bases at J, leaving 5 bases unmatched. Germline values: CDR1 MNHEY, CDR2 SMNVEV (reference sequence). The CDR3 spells CASSLGTGWGQPQHF. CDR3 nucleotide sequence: TGTGCCAGCAGTTTAGGGACAGGGTGGGGTCAGCCCCAGCATTTT.

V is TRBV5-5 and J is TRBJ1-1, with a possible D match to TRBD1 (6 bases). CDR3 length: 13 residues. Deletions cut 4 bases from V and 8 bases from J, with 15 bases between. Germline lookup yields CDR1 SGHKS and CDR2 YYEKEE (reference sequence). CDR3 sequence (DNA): TGTGCCAGCAGCCCCGTAACAGGGAAAGAAGCTTTCTTT. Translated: CASSPVTGKEAFF.

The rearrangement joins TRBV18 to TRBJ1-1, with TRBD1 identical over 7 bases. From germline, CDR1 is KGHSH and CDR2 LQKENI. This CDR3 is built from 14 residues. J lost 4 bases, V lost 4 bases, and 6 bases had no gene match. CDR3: CASSLGQDVTEAFF. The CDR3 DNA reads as TGTGCCAGCTCACTTGGACAGGACGTCACTGAAGCTTTCTTT.

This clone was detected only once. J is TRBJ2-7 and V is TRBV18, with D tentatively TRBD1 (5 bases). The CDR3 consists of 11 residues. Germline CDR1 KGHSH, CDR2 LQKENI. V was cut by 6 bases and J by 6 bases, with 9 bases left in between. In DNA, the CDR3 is TGTGCCAGCTCGTCCAGGGTCGAGCAGTACTTC. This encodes CASSSRVEQYF. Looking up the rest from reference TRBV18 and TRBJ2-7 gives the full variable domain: NAGVMQNPRHLVRRRGQEARLRCSPMKGHSHVYWYRQLPEEGLKFMVYLQKENIIDESGMPKERFSAEFPKEGPSILRIQQVVRGDSAAYFCASSSRVEQYFGPGTRLTVT.

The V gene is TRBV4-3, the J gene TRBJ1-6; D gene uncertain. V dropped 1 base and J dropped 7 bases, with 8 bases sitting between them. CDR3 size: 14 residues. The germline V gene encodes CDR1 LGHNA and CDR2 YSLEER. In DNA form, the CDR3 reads TGCGCCAGCAGCCAAGTGGGTCGGAATTCACCCCTCCACTTT. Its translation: CASSQVGRNSPLHF.

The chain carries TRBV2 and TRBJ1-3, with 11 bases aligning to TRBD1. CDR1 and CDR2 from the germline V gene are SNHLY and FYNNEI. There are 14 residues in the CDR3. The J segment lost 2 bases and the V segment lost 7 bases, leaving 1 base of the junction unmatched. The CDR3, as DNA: TGTGCCAGCAAGGGACAGGGGGCTGGAAACACCATATATTTT. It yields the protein CASKGQGAGNTIYF.

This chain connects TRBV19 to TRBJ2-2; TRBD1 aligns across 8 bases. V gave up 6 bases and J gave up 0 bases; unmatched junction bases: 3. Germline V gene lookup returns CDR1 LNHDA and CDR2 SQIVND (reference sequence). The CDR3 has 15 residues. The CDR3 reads CASSEGQANTGELFF. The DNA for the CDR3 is TGTGCCAGTAGCGAGGGACAGGCGAACACCGGGGAGCTGTTTTTT.

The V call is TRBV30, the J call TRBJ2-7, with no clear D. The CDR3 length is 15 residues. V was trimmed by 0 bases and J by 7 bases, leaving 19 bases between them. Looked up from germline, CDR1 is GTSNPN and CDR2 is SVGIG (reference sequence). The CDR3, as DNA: TGTGCCTGGAGTGTGGGGTCTACTTCGCGCTGGGAGCAGTACTTC. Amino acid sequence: CAWSVGSTSRWEQYF.

CDR3 sequence: CASSPPGPYSNQPQHF. The CDR3 coding sequence is TGTGCCAGCAGTCCACCGGGACCCTATAGCAATCAGCCCCAGCATTTT. The gene calls are TRBV6-2 or TRBV6-3 and TRBJ1-5; TRBD1 is a possible D gene (5 bases). Trimming shortened V by 5 bases and J by 0 bases, and 14 bases separated the two germline ends. The CDR3 contains 16 residues. Per germline, CDR1 MNHEY and CDR2 SVGEGT.

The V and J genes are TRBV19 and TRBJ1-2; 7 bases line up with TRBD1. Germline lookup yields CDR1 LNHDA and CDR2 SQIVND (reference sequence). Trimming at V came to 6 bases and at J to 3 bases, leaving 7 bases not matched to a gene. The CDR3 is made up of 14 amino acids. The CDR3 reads CASRYRGGDYGYTF. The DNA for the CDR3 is TGTGCCAGTAGATACAGGGGAGGAGACTATGGCTACACCTTC.

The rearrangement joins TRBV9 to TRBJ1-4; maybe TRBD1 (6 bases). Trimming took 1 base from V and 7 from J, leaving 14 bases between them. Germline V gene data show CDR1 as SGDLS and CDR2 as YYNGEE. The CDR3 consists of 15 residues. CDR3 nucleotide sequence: TGTGCCAGCAGCGTAACTGCGGGGGGCCTTGAAAAACTGTTTTTT. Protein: CASSVTAGGLEKLFF.

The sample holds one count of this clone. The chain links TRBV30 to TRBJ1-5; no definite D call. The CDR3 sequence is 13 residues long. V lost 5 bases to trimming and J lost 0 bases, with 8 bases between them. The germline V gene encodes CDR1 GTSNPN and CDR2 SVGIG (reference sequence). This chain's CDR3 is CAWGYDSNQPQHF. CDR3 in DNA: TGTGCCTGGGGATACGATAGCAATCAGCCCCAGCATTTT. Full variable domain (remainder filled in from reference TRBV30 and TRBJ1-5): SQTIHQWPATLVQPVGSPLSLECTVEGTSNPNLYWYRQAAGRGLQLLFYSVGIGQISSEVPQNLSASRPQDRQFILSSKKLLLSDSGFYLCAWGYDSNQPQHFGDGTRLSIL.

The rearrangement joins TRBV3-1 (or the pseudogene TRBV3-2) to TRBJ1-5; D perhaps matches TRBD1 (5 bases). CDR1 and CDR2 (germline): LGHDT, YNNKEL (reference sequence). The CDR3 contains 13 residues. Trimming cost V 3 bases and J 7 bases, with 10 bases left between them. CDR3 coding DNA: TGTGCCAGCAGCCACAGGGATGGACAGCCCCAGCATTTT. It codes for CASSHRDGQPQHF.

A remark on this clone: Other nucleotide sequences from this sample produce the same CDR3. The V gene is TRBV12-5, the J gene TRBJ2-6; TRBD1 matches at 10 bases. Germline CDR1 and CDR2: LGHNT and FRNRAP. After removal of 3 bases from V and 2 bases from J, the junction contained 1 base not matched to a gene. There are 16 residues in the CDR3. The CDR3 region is CASGLDRGPGANVLTF. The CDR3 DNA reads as TGTGCTAGTGGTTTAGACAGGGGGCCTGGGGCCAACGTCCTGACTTTC.